The clone carrying this T cell receptor (beta chain) occurred many times. Its antigen is not identified. The data originate from a study of CD8+CD57+ T cells in acquired aplastic anemia. About the study: Sorted CD4+ plus CD8+ cells gave DNA averaging around 3 ug.

The germline CDR1 and CDR2 sequences are MGHRA and YSYEKL. Trimming took 4 bases from V and 8 from J, leaving 15 bases between them. There are 14 residues in the CDR3. The study's findings and limits: A set of 25 to 35 CD8+ CDR3 sequences was shared between patients and controls, and these sequences appeared highly expressed in patients.

In patients chosen for sequencing, flow cytometry had shown CD8+CD57+ cell expansion. No therapy was given to patients before blood sampling. Profiling of TCR beta VDJ combinations and CDR3 sequences used genomic DNA as template. MiXCR was run by TCRdb on the reads, yielding one entry per CDR3 protein. The table shows over 150,000 distinct CDR3 sequences, with around half occurring only once. V usage is TRBV4-1 and J usage is TRBJ2-1, with D unresolved. Sequenced input: sorted CD4+, CD8+, or CD8+CD57+ T cells (not recorded which) from PBMCs. The TCR originated in a human donor with aplastic anemia. This chain's CDR3 is CASSRTRDSDEQFF. The CDR3 DNA is TGCGCCAGCAGCCGCACAAGGGATTCCGATGAGCAGTTCTTC.